The next 6 T cell receptor beta chains were all read from a single sample in a study of tumor and adjacent non-tumor tissue in lung cancer. The library came from three nested PCR rounds adapted from ARM-PCR protocols. TCRdb used MiXCR to reprocess the multiplex PCR reads, holding one entry per CDR3 protein. The repertoire has approximately 90,000 distinct CDR3 sequences, around 65% of them found once; the top ten carry roughly 15%. RNA was extracted from bulk tissue without any cell sorting. The sequencing sample was made of lung tumor tissue. The receptor set was obtained from a man aged 70-80 years with non-small cell lung cancer.

This clonotype was seen a handful of times. This may come from a read error, since a much larger clone is one base off. The CDR3, as DNA: TGCGCCAGCAGCCAAGAGCTAGGGAGCATTAGCTATGGCTACACCTTC. Protein: CASSQELGSISYGYTF. The chain joins TRBV4-1 to TRBJ1-2; D not resolved. CDR1 is MGHRA, CDR2 YSYEKL, per germline. Between the trimmed V and J ends, which lost 0 bases and 4 bases, there was a span of 15 bases. The CDR3 extends over 16 amino acids.

As concerns this clonotype: Germline is not matched at one junction end, which may reflect a read error. This rearrangement joins TRBV10-1 to TRBJ2-2, with TRBD1 matching over 7 bases. The germline V gene encodes CDR1 WNHNN and CDR2 SYGVQD (reference sequence). The CDR3 extends over 17 amino acids. The CDR3 DNA reads as TGCGCGAGCAGTGAGTCGGCCAGGGGGATAAACTCCGGGGAGCTGTTTTTT. It codes for CASSESARGINSGELFF.

This clonotype came up a few times. The chain carries TRBV28 and TRBJ2-7; D possibly corresponds to TRBD1 (5 bases). The CDR3 length is 12 residues. CDR1 MDHEN and CDR2 SYDVKM come from the germline V gene. The V end lost 10 bases, the J end lost 3 bases, and 13 bases lay between the germline ends. CDR3 DNA: TGTGCCATCCGAGACAGACGCTACGAGCAGTACTTC. Translated: CAIRDRRYEQYF.

This clonotype was counted many times. The chain has TRBV5-1 and TRBJ2-2, with 8 bases lining up with TRBD1. The germline CDR1 and CDR2 sequences are SGHRS and YFSETQ. V gave up 0 bases and J gave up 7 bases; unmatched junction bases: 5. CDR3 length: 15 residues. CDR3 sequence reads: CASSLADRAVGELFF. Written as DNA, the CDR3 is TGCGCCAGCAGCTTGGCGGACAGGGCGGTCGGGGAGCTGTTTTTT.

This clonotype occurred once. The chain uses TRBV10-3 and TRBJ2-7, with 11 bases that match TRBD1. The germline V gene encodes CDR1 ENHRY and CDR2 SYGVKD. The CDR3 has 12 residues. The CDR3 DNA reads TGTGCTACGGGACAGGGGGTGTACGATCGGTACTTC. Protein product: CATGQGVYDRYF.

About this clonotype: This may be a read error, as it is one base from a much larger clone. The chain couples TRBV5-4 to TRBJ2-3; no firm D call. The CDR3 extends over 15 amino acids. The V gene's germline CDR1 is SGHNT and CDR2 YYREEE (reference sequence). This chain's CDR3 is CAGSSGNQPPDTQYF. CDR3 coding DNA: TGTGCCGGCAGCAGTGGAAATCAGCCTCCAGATACGCAGTATTTT.